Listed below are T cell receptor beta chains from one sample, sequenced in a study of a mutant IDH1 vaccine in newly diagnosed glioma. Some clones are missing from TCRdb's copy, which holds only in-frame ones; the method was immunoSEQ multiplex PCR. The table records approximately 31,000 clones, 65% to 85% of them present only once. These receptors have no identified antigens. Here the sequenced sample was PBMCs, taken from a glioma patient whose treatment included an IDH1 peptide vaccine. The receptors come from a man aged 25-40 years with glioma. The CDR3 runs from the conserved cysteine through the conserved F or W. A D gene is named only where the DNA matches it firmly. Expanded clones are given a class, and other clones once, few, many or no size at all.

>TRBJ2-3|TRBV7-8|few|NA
TGTGCCAGCAGCCCCAACACAGATACGCAGTATTTT
CASSPNTDTQYF
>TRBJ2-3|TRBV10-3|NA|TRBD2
TGTGCCATCAGTGAGCCTAGCGGGGATACAGATACGCAGTATTTT
CAISEPSGDTDTQYF
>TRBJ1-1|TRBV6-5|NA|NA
TGTGCCAGCAGTTATAAGGGCGGCACTGAAGCTTTCTTT
CASSYKGGTEAFF
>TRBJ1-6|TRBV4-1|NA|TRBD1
TGCGCCAGCAGCCAACGGAGGGACAGGGGGACCAATTCACCCCTCCACTTT
CASSQRRDRGTNSPLHF
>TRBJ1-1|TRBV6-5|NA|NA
TGTGCCAGCAGTTACGGGAGCGCCAACACTGAAGCTTTCTTT
CASSYGSANTEAFF
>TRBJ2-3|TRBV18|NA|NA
TGTGCCAGCACCTCGGGACTGGCATCTCAGTATTTT
CASTSGLASQYF
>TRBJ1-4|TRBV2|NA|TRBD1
TGTGCCAGCAGCTGGCGGGCAGGGGGAGATGAAAAACTGTTTTTT
CASSWRAGGDEKLFF
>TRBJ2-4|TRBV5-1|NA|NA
TGCGCCAGCAGCTTAAATATAGTGCGGTTCGAGGGGCTAGCCAAAAACATTCAGTACTTC
CASSLNIVRFEGLAKNIQYF
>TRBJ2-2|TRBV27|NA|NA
TGTGCCAGCAGTCCAGGACGTACGACCGTACGCGGGGAGCTGTTTTTT
CASSPGRTTVRGELFF
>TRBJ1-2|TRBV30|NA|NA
TGTGCCTGGAGTGTCGGCGGCTATGGCTACACCTTC
CAWSVGGYGYTF
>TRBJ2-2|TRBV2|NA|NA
TGTGCCAGCAGTGATCGAGGGCCGTACACCGGGGAGCTGTTTTTT
CASSDRGPYTGELFF
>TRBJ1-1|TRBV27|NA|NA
TGTGCCAGCCGACAGGAGTTAGCGGACACTGAAGCTTTCTTT
CASRQELADTEAFF
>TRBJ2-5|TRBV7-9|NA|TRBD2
TGTGCCAGCAGCTTAAATAGCGGGAGGCGGGAGACCCAGTACTTC
CASSLNSGRRETQYF
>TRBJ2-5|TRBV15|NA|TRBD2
TGTGCCACCAGCAGAGGTCGGTTAGCGGGGGGGAGCGGAGAGACCCAGTACTTC
CATSRGRLAGGSGETQYF
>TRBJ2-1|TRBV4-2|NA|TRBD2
TGTGCCAGCAGCCCACGGGGGGGCGGTATTAATGAGCAGTTCTTC
CASSPRGGGINEQFF
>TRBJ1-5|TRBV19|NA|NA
TGTGCCAGTAGTTTACAGGCCCCCAATCAGCCCCAGCATTTT
CASSLQAPNQPQHF
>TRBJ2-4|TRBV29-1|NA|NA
TGCAGCGTTGAACGGGCCGGCGGAGACATTCAGTACTTC
CSVERAGGDIQYF
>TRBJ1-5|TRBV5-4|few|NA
TGTGCCAGCAGCTTGAACCCCAGAGATCAGCCCCAGCATTTT
CASSLNPRDQPQHF
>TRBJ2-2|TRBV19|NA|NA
TGTGCCACCCCACGGGACGGATCCCCCGCGAACACCGGGGAGCTGTTTTTT
CATPRDGSPANTGELFF
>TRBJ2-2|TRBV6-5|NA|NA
TGTGCCAGCAGTTACTCTCCAGGCTATGAATCGGGGGAGCTGTTTTTT
CASSYSPGYESGELFF
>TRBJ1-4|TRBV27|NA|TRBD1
TGTGCCAGCAGTCCCAGGGGGGCTAATGAAAAACTGTTTTTT
CASSPRGANEKLFF
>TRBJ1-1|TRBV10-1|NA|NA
TGCGCCAGCAGTGAGTTCGCGGCTGGGCCTAACCGGGTGGTCACTGAAGCTTTCTTT
CASSEFAAGPNRVVTEAFF
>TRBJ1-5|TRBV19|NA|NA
TGTGCCAGTAGTAACCCAGGGGCGCGAGGCAATCAGCCCCAGCATTTT
CASSNPGARGNQPQHF
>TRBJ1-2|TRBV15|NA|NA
TGTGCCACCAGCAGAGCCACGATCGGCTATGGCTACACCTTC
CATSRATIGYGYTF
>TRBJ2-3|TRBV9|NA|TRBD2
TGTGCCAGCAGCGGGGCTAGCGGCCTCACAGATACGCAGTATTTT
CASSGASGLTDTQYF
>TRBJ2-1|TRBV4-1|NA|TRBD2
TGCGCCAGCAGCCAAGGGTCGGGACTAGCGGGAGTTATTGAGCAGTTCTTC
CASSQGSGLAGVIEQFF
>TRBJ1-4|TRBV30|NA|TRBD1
TGTGCCTGGAGTCCCCCGGACAGGAGGGAAAAACTGTTTTTT
CAWSPPDRREKLFF
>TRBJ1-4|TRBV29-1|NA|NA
TGCAGCGTTGGGGGGGTGCAGAATGAAAAACTGTTTTTT
CSVGGVQNEKLFF
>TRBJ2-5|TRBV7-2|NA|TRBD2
TGTGCCAGCAGTCAAGGGACTAGCGGGAGGGTGGGGGAGACCCAGTACTTC
CASSQGTSGRVGETQYF
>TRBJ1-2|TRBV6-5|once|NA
TGTGCCAGCACCAGAACAGGGAACTATGGCTACACCTTC
CASTRTGNYGYTF
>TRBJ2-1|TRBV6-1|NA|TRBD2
TGTGCCAGCAGTGCATCGAAAGCGGGGGGGTACAATGAGCAGTTCTTC
CASSASKAGGYNEQFF
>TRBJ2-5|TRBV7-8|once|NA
TGTGCCAGCAGCTTAGACTCCGAGACCCAGTACTTC
CASSLDSETQYF
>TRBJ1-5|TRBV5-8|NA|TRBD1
TGTGCCAGCAGCTTGGGGACAGGGTTAAATCAGCCCCAGCATTTT
CASSLGTGLNQPQHF
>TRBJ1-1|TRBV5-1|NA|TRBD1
TGCGCCAGCAGCTTGGGGACAGGGTACACTGAAGCTTTCTTT
CASSLGTGYTEAFF
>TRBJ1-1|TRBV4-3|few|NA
TGCGCCAGCAGCCAAGACGGGAGGAACACTGAAGCTTTCTTT
CASSQDGRNTEAFF
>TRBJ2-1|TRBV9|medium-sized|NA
TGTGCCAGCAGCGTGGGATTTGACTTCGATGAGCAGTTCTTC
CASSVGFDFDEQFF
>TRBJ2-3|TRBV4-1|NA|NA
TGCGCCAGCAGCCAAGTCATACGGGTTAGCACAGATACGCAGTATTTT
CASSQVIRVSTDTQYF
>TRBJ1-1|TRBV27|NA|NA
TGTGCCAGCAGTGCCTTGGGTTTCGAAGCTTTCTTT
CASSALGFEAFF